Included here is one TCR beta chain sequence, with context. The data derive from a study of T cell changes during pregnancy in multiple sclerosis. The CDR3 is made up of 17 amino acids. Unmatched junction bases numbered 9, after V lost 1 base and J lost 10 bases. Germline-derived CDR1 and CDR2 are SEHNR and FQNEAQ (reference sequence). TCRdb's copy holds only in-frame clones and misses some; the assay was immunoSEQ multiplex PCR. The sample holds approximately 74,000 clones; roughly 92% are singletons and the top ten take 2.3%. This chain joins TRBV7-9 and TRBJ2-1; 14 bases are a match to TRBD2. The material was peripheral blood, obtained before pregnancy. The clonotype originates from a female donor with multiple sclerosis, enrolled in a pregnancy study. The chain's CDR3 is CASSLVPGLAGVHEQFF. DNA of the CDR3: TGTGCCAGCAGCTTAGTCCCGGGACTAGCGGGAGTACACGAGCAGTTCTTC.